The source of this T cell receptor (beta chain) is a study of T-cell memory formation after mild COVID-19. Study in general: For the most part, TCR clusters were specific to one donor.

Of note for this clonotype: Its antigen is not identified.

The CDR3 sequence is 16 residues long. The ends lost 4 bases at V and 7 bases at J; junction bases unmatched: 8. Broader study findings: Clones which contracted sat mainly in CM and EM if CD4+, and in EMRA if CD8+.

TCRdb re-called the 5' RACE reads with MiXCR, one entry per CDR3 protein. The profile shows roughly 300,000 distinct CDR3 sequences, roughly 8% of them singletons. The sample consisted of PBMCs or a T cell subset sorted from them (not recorded which). The chain employs TRBV12-3 or TRBV12-4 and TRBJ1-6, with 9 bases matching TRBD1. This receptor was obtained from a man between 18 and 29 years old who had mild COVID-19 (a few samples of this study predate the infection). Cell type and time point are not known. CDR3 amino acids: CASSSSSGTGNSPLHF. The CDR3 nucleotides read TGTGCCAGCAGTTCCTCCTCCGGGACAGGGAATTCACCCCTCCACTTT.